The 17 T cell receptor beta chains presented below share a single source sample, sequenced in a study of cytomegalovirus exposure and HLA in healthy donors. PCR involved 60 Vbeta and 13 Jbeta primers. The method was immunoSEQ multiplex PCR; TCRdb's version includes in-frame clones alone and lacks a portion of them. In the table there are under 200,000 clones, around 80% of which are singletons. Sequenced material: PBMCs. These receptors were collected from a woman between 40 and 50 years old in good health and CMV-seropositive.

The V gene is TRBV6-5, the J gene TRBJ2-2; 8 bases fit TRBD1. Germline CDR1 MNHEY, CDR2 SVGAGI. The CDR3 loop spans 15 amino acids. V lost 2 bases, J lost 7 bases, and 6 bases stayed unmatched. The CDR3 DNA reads TGTGCCAGCAGTTACGATGCAGGGGGCTTCGGGGAGCTGTTTTTT. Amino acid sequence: CASSYDAGGFGELFF.

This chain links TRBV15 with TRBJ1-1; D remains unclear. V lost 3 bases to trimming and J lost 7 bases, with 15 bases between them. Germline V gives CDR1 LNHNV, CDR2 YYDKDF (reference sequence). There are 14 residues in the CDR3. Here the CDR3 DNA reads TGTGCCACCAGCAGGGAGGACCGGGGAGATGAAGCTTTCTTT. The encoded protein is CATSREDRGDEAFF.

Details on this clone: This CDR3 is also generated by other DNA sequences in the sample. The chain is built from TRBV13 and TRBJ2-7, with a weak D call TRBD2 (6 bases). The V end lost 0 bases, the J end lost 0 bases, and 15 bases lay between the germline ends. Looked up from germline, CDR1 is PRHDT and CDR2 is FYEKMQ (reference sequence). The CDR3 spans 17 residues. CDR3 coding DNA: TGTGCCAGCAGCTTAGGTCTAATGGGGACTCCCTCCTACGAGCAGTACTTC. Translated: CASSLGLMGTPSYEQYF.

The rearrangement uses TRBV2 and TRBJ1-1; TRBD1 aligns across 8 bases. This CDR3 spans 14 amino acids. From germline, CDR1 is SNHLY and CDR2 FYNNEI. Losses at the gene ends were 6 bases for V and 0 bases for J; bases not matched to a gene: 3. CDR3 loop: CASRRDRMNTEAFF. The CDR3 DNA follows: TGTGCCAGCAGACGGGACAGGATGAACACTGAAGCTTTCTTT.

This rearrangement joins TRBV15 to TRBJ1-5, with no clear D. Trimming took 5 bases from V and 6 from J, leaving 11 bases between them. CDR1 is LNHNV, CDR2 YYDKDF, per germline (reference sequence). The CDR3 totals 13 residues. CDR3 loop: CATSRGESQPQHF. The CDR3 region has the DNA TGTGCCACCAGCCGCGGGGAAAGTCAGCCCCAGCATTTT.

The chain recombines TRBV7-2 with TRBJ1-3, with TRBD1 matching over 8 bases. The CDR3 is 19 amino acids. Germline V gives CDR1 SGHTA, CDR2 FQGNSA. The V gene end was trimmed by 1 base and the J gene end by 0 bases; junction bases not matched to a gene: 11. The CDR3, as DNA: TGTGCCAGCAGCTTAGATGGGACAGGCGACTTAAGCTCTGGAAACACCATATATTTT. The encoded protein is CASSLDGTGDLSSGNTIYF.

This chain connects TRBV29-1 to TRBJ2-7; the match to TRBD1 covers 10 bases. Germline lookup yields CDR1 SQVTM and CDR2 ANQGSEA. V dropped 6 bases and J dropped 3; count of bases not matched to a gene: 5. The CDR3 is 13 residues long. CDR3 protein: CSVLTGGHYEQYF. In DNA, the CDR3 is TGCAGCGTACTGACAGGGGGCCACTACGAGCAGTACTTC.

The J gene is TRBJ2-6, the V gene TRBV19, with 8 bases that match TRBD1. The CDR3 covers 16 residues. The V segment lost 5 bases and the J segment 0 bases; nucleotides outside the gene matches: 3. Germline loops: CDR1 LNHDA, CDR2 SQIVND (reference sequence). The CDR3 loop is CASSRDRGSGANVLTF. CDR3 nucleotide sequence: TGTGCCAGTAGTCGCGACAGGGGCTCTGGGGCCAACGTCCTGACTTTC.

In DNA form, the CDR3 reads TGTGCCTGGAGTGTACCGACTAGCGGGGGCAATGAGCAGTTCTTC. This codes for CAWSVPTSGGNEQFF. V is TRBV30 and J is TRBJ2-1; 12 nucleotides match TRBD2. There are 15 residues in the CDR3. Germline V CDR1 and CDR2: GTSNPN, SVGIG (reference sequence). Trimming took 0 bases from V and 6 from J; bases not matched to a gene: 3.

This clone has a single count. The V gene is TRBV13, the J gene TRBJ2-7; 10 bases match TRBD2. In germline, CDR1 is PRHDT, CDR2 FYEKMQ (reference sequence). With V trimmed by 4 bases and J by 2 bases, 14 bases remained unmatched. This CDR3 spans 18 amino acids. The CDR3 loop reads CASSSLFSTSGTAYEQYF. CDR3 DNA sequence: TGTGCCAGCAGCTCGCTCTTCTCCACTAGCGGGACCGCCTACGAGCAGTACTTC.

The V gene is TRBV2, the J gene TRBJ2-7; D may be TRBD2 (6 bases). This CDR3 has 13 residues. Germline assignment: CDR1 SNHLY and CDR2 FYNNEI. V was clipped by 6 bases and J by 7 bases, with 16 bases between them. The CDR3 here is CASREGPLGEQYF. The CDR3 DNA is TGTGCCAGCAGGGAGGGACCATTGGGGGAGCAGTACTTC.

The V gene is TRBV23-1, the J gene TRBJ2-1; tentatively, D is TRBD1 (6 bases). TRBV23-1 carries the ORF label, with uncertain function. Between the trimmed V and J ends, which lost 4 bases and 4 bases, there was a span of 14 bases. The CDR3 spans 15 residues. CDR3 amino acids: CASSRPGTFYNEQFF. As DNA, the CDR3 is TGCGCCAGCAGTCGACCCGGGACATTTTACAATGAGCAGTTCTTC.

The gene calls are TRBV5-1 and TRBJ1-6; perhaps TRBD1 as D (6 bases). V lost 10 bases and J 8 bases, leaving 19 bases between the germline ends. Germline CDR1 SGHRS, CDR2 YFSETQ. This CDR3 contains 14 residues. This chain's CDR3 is CASTGGGQHSPLHF. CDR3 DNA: TGCGCCTCAACCGGGGGGGGGCAGCATTCACCCCTCCACTTT. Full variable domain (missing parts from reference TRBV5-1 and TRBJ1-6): KAGVTQTPRYLIKTRGQQVTLSCSPISGHRSVSWYQQTPGQGLQFLFEYFSETQRNKGNFPGRFSGRQFSNSRSEMNVSTLELGDSALYLCASTGGGQHSPLHFGNGTRLTVT.

CDR3 in amino acids: CASSYSRGQTYEQYF. The CDR3 nucleotides are TGTGCCAGCAGTTACTCGAGAGGACAGACCTACGAGCAGTACTTC. The gene calls are TRBV6-5 and TRBJ2-5, with D maybe TRBD1 (6 bases). The J call could be wrong; TRBJ2-7 is a better fit for the DNA end. The CDR3 totals 15 residues. Germline V gene lookup returns CDR1 MNHEY and CDR2 SVGAGI.

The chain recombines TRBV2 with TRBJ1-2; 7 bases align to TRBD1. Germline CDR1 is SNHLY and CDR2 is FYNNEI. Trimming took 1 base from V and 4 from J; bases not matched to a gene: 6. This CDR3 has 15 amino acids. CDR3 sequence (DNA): TGTGCCAGCAGTGAAGGCAGAGGGGGCGCCTATGGCTACACCTTC. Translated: CASSEGRGGAYGYTF.

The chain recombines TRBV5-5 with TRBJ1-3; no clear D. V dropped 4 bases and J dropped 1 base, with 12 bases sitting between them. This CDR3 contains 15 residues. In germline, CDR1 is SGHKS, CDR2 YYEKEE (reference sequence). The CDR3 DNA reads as TGTGCCAGCAGCCCACTAGCAGGTTCTGGAAACACCATATATTTT. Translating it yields CASSPLAGSGNTIYF.

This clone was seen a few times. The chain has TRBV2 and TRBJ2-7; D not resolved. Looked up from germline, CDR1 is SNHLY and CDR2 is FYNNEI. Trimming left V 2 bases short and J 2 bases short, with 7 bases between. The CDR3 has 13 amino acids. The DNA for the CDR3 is TGTGCCAGCAGTGAAACGGTTACCTACGAGCAGTACTTC. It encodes CASSETVTYEQYF.